The entry that follows covers one T cell receptor beta chain sequence. The antigen is undetermined. These data belong to a study of T cells in Graves' hyperthyroidism and ophthalmopathy. Overall study context: It was at initial diagnosis, before any treatment, that peripheral blood was collected.

From RNA transcripts, TCR beta CDR3 regions were amplified. The primer set for the first-round RT-PCR of the TCR CDR3 was HTBI. TCRdb redid the calling of the multiplex PCR reads with MiXCR, one entry per CDR3 protein. The sample lists 300,000 to 450,000 distinct CDR3 sequences, 15% to 19% occurring once. V shed 0 bases, J shed 4 bases, and the junction held 2 bases outside the gene matches. CDR3 length: 13 residues. Germline CDR1 and CDR2: DFQATT and SNEGSKA (reference sequence). Study outcomes and limitations: Using 13 V-J features, a model discriminated ophthalmopathy from stable hyperthyroidism.

The hyperthyroidism was newly diagnosed and had lasted under 2 months; the patients were aged 18 to 65. Specimen: blood. V gene TRBV20-1 combines with J gene TRBJ2-5; TRBD1 matches 7 bases. This sequence originates from a woman aged 18-29 years with Graves' hyperthyroidism that later progressed to Graves' ophthalmopathy. CDR3 sequence: CSARDRGRETQYF. CDR3 bases: TGCAGTGCTAGAGATAGGGGGCGAGAGACCCAGTACTTC.